This T cell receptor (beta chain) was profiled in a study of T cell changes during pregnancy in multiple sclerosis. Germline CDR1 is SNHLY and CDR2 is FYNNEI. CDR3 length equals 13 residues. The junction had 6 bases not matched to a gene; V was cut back by 7 bases and J by 7 bases. Repertoires were generated with immunoSEQ multiplex PCR, while TCRdb's copy carries only in-frame clones and drops some. The sample includes fewer than 85,000 clones, roughly 92% of them seen just once. V usage is TRBV2 and J usage is TRBJ1-4; 7 nucleotides align to TRBD1. The source material was peripheral blood, sampled in the third trimester of pregnancy. The clonotype comes from a female donor in good health, enrolled as a control in a pregnancy study. The CDR3 sequence: CASKRGPGEKLFF. The DNA for the CDR3 is TGTGCCAGCAAGAGGGGGCCGGGTGAAAAACTGTTTTTT.